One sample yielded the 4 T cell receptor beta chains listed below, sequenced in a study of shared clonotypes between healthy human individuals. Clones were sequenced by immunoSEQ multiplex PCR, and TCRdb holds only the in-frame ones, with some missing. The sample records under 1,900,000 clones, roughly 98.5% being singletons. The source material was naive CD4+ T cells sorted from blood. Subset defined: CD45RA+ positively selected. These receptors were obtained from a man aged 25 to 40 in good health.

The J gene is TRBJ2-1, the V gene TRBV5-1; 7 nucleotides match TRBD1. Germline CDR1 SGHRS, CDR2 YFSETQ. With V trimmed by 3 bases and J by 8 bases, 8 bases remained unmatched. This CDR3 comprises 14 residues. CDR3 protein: CASSSQIGGDEQFF. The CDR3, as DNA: TGCGCCAGCAGCTCACAAATAGGGGGCGATGAGCAGTTCTTC.

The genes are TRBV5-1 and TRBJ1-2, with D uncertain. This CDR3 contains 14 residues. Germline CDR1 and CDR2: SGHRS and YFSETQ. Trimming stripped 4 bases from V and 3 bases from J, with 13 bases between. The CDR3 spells CASSRLSDDYGYTF. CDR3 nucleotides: TGCGCCAGCAGCCGATTATCCGACGACTATGGCTACACCTTC.

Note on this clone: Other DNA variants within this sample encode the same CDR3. As DNA, the CDR3 is TGCAGCGTTGAATCGGCACAAGAGACCCAGTACTTC. This codes for CSVESAQETQYF. The J gene is TRBJ2-5, the V gene TRBV29-1; D gene uncertain. Germline values: CDR1 SQVTM, CDR2 ANQGSEA. The CDR3 has 12 residues. The V and J ends lost 2 bases and 2 bases respectively, with 6 bases between them.

The CDR3 loop reads CASSLGSTDQAAQAFF. The CDR3 nucleotides are TGTGCCAGCAGCTTGGGTTCGACAGACCAAGCCGCCCAAGCTTTCTTT. The chain uses TRBV5-4 and TRBJ1-1, with D possibly being TRBD1 (5 bases). Trimming removed 0 bases at V and 9 bases at J, with 21 bases between. The germline V gene encodes CDR1 SGHNT and CDR2 YYREEE (reference sequence). This CDR3 has 16 amino acids.